This T cell receptor beta chain was recovered during a study of T cell responses to AZD1222 COVID-19 vaccine. Looking at the study overall: Doses given second, at about 4 or about 12 weeks, were pooled.

Method: immunoSEQ multiplex PCR; TCRdb's copy keeps in-frame clones and lacks some. The repertoire holds some 96,000 clones, with around 90% as singletons. The CDR3 sequence is 17 residues long. Germline-derived CDR1 and CDR2 are SGHTA and FQGNSA. V was cut by 5 bases and J by 5 bases, with 24 bases left in between. Study results and caveats: Spike-spanning, vaccine-associated CD4 TCRs were dominant at 160-218 and 743-854. Following two doses of AZD1222, Spike-specific TCR breadth and depth rose. Only a handful of AZD1222 recipients tested seropositive at baseline.

Details on this clone: The antigen is undetermined.

The chain has TRBV7-2 and TRBJ2-5; the D is unclear. The sample here was peripheral blood, taken on day 0 of AZD1222 vaccination. This receptor was taken from an adult in good health. The CDR3 sequence: CASSPSRDATLQETQYF. The DNA for the CDR3 is TGTGCCAGCAGCCCGTCCCGCGATGCGACCCTCCAGGAGACCCAGTACTTC.